This T cell receptor (beta chain) was observed in a study of CD8 T cells in ankylosing spondylitis. General study points: In reactive arthritis synovial fluid and blood, some motif variants had been reported before. Disease-linked clones bore a CD8+ phenotype and were relatively rare in peripheral blood. Within ankylosing spondylitis blood, a TCR beta motif made up of roughly eight highly homologous variants appeared to be characteristic.

Quantitative 5'-RACE with molecular barcodes generated TCR beta libraries. TCRdb called the 5' RACE reads again in MiXCR, with one record for every CDR3 protein. Among roughly 700,000 distinct CDR3 sequences, 15% to 20% were seen once, and the ten largest hold under 20%. A note on this clonotype: Its cognate antigen is unknown.

Germline V gene lookup returns CDR1 SGHDT and CDR2 YYEEEE. The CDR3 consists of 13 residues. V shed 4 bases and J shed 7 bases, with 11 bases lying between them. The source is a male donor with ankylosing spondylitis. Input material: blood, either unsorted or a sorted T cell fraction (not recorded which). V and J are TRBV5-6 and TRBJ1-4; TRBD1 might be the D (6 bases). CDR3 sequence (DNA): TGTGCCAGCAGCACCGCAGGGGCTGAAAAACTGTTTTTT. This codes for CASSTAGAEKLFF.